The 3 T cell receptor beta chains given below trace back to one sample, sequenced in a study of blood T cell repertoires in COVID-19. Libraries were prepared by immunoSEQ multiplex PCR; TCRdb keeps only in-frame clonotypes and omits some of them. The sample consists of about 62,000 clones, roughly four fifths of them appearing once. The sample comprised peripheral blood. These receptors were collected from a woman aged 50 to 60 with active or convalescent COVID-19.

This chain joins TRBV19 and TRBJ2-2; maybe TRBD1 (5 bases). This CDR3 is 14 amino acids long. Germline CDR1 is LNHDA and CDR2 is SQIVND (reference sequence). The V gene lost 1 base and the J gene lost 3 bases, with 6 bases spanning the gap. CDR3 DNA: TGTGCCAGTAGTATAGGCAGGGACACCGGGGAGCTGTTTTTT. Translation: CASSIGRDTGELFF.

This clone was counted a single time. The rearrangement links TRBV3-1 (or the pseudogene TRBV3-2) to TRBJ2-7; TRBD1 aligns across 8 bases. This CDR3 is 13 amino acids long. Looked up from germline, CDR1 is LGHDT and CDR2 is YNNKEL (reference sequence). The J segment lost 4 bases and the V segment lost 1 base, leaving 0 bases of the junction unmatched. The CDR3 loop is CASSQGQGYEQYF. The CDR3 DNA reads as TGTGCCAGCAGCCAAGGACAGGGGTACGAGCAGTACTTC.

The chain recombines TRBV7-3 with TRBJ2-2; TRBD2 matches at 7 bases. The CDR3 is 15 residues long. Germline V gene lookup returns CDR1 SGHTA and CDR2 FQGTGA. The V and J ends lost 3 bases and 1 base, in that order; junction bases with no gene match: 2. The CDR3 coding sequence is TGTGCCAGCAGCTTTAGCGGGCTGAACACCGGGGAGCTGTTTTTT. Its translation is CASSFSGLNTGELFF.